A selection of T cell receptor beta chains follows, all from one sample in a study of T cell changes during pregnancy in multiple sclerosis. Clones were read by immunoSEQ multiplex PCR, and TCRdb kept only the in-frame ones, dropping some. Of some 25,000 clones listed, around 90% were seen once; the top ten hold roughly 1%. The sample in question was CD4+ T cells from peripheral blood mononuclear cells, obtained in the second trimester of pregnancy. The receptors originated from a female donor in good health, enrolled as a control in a pregnancy study. CDR3s include the opening cysteine and the closing phenylalanine or tryptophan. The D gene is left open where the match is weak. Only part of the rows carry a size: once, few, many, or a class if the clone is expanded.

J	length	D	V	size	CDR3	DNA
TRBJ2-3	13	NA	TRBV6-5	NA	CASNRGGEDTQYF	TGTGCCAGCAACCGGGGCGGGGAGGATACGCAGTATTTT
TRBJ2-1	15	TRBD2	TRBV6-5	NA	CASSSSSGARSEQFF	TGTGCCAGCAGCTCTTCTAGCGGAGCGAGGAGTGAGCAGTTCTTC
TRBJ1-3	15	TRBD1	TRBV6-1	NA	CASSVTGAGGNTIYF	TGTGCCAGCAGCGTAACAGGGGCAGGGGGAAACACCATATATTTT
TRBJ1-1	13	NA	TRBV6-6	NA	CASSLGGRTEAFF	TGTGCCAGCAGCTTGGGAGGGCGTACTGAAGCTTTCTTT
TRBJ2-1	16	TRBD2	TRBV5-1	NA	CASSSGLAGPYNEQFF	TGCGCCAGCAGCTCCGGACTAGCGGGACCCTACAATGAGCAGTTCTTC
TRBJ1-1	15	TRBD1	TRBV6-4	NA	CASRTGGTGNTEAFF	TGTGCCAGCAGGACAGGGGGCACAGGTAATACTGAAGCTTTCTTT
TRBJ2-3	16	TRBD2	TRBV6-5	NA	CASSSRLAGDRDTQYF	TGTGCCAGCAGTTCTAGACTAGCGGGGGACCGGGATACGCAGTATTTT
TRBJ2-5	14	NA	TRBV7-3	NA	CASSGGTLTATQYF	TGTGCCAGCAGCGGCGGGACTCTGACCGCGACCCAGTACTTC
TRBJ2-7	14	TRBD1	TRBV28	NA	CASSRGQASYEQYF	TGTGCCAGCAGCCGCGGACAGGCCTCCTACGAGCAGTACTTC
TRBJ2-1	13	NA	TRBV5-4	NA	CASSLFGFNEQFF	TGTGCCAGCAGCTTGTTCGGTTTTAACGAGCAGTTCTTC
TRBJ1-1	15	TRBD1	TRBV2	NA	CASNGQGAQDTEAFF	TGTGCCAGCAACGGACAGGGGGCGCAGGACACTGAAGCTTTCTTT
TRBJ1-6	14	TRBD1	TRBV30	few	CAWSGQGHHSPLHF	TGTGCCTGGAGCGGACAGGGCCACCATTCACCCCTCCACTTT
TRBJ2-7	13	NA	TRBV27	NA	CASGPPSSYEQYF	TGTGCCAGCGGGCCTCCGAGCTCCTACGAGCAGTACTTC